The text below deals with one T cell receptor beta chain. Study processing details: Estimation of nucleated cell counts was performed using reference gene primer amplification. Sequenced by immunoSEQ multiplex PCR; TCRdb stores in-frame clones only, minus some. Clone size and the V and J calls come from that table; the DNA yielded D and trimming. The data show approximately 150,000 clones, with about 80% seen just once and about 8.4% held by the top ten. The source of the sample is a study of blood T cell repertoires in COVID-19. The overall study: Samples of COVID-19 (acute and convalescent) were obtained from the United States, Italy and Spain. The cDNA or gDNA used as material had been derived from T cells, B-cell-depleted T cells, or PBMCs.

There are 14 residues in the CDR3. Germline CDR1 and CDR2: LGHNA and YSLEER. The V segment lost 2 bases and the J segment 8 bases; nucleotides outside the gene matches: 6. Material: peripheral blood. This receptor was taken from a woman aged 70-85 years with acute or convalescent COVID-19. The chain links TRBV4-3 to TRBJ1-2; 9 bases fit TRBD1. The CDR3 DNA follows: TGCGCCAGCAGCCAAACAGGGGGCTCGGGCGGCTACACCTTC. Amino acid sequence: CASSQTGGSGGYTF.